This is a list of T cell receptor beta chains from one sample in a study of shared clonotypes between healthy human individuals. Here immunoSEQ multiplex PCR was the method, and the copy in TCRdb shows in-frame clones only, minus some. The data contain 2 million to 2.5 million clones, around 95% of them singletons. Specimen: naive CD4+ T cells sorted from blood. These receptors were obtained from a man aged 18 to 29 in good health. Both conserved end residues are trimmed from each CDR3.

TRBJ1-4 TRBV5-1 ASSPTGSTNEKLF
TRBJ2-7 TRBV5-1 ASSSEPRSSYEQY
TRBJ1-1 TRBV19 ASSIDWTGGTEAF
TRBJ2-7 TRBV10-1 ASSALDPPPPPEQY
TRBJ2-5 TRBV7-2 ASSSGAGQETQY
TRBJ1-6 TRBV7-3 ASSLTGDGSPLH
TRBJ2-7 TRBV18 ASSPPSGSAYEQY
TRBJ2-7 TRBV19 ASTEQGAGEQY
TRBJ1-1 TRBV4-3 ASSQEPNTEAF
TRBJ1-5 TRBV28 ASSRGRNSNQPQH
TRBJ1-3 TRBV7-2 ASSLGGTASGNTIY
TRBJ2-7 TRBV5-4 ASSLGGQNYALYEQY
TRBJ2-2 TRBV5-1 ASSLEATGGTTGELF
TRBJ1-5 TRBV5-8 ASSLKGERQPQH
TRBJ1-3 TRBV6-5 ASRAPGTGNTIY
TRBJ1-4 TRBV9 ASSPGPPGATNEKLF
TRBJ1-1 TRBV10-3 AIREGGGKSEAF
TRBJ1-6 TRBV19 ASRPGQLYNSPLH
TRBJ2-7 TRBV5-1 ASSPGLAGSGEQY
TRBJ2-7 TRBV5-4 ASSLDGRVYEQY
TRBJ2-1 TRBV5-4 ASSPGGTSGGGEQF
TRBJ2-7 TRBV7-2 ASSLRGGLPGVQY
TRBJ2-5 TRBV10-3 AISAGGWETQY
TRBJ2-4 TRBV30 AWSVGLENIQY
TRBJ2-5 TRBV5-1 ASYKAGLQETQY
TRBJ2-7 TRBV5-1 ASSLKQGMADYEQY
TRBJ2-7 TRBV10-3 AISESGPGYEQY
TRBJ1-3 TRBV30 AWSQGTDRGNTIY
TRBJ1-4 TRBV6-1 ASSDSSLNEKLF
TRBJ2-5 TRBV4-3 ASSLGDRDQETQY
TRBJ2-1 TRBV15 ATSRAPTNEQF